What follows is one TCR beta chain and its context. The germline gives CDR1 SEHNR, CDR2 FQNEAQ (reference sequence). This CDR3 comprises 14 residues. V was cut by 5 bases and J by 4 bases, with 12 bases left in between. Sequencing was performed with immunoSEQ multiplex PCR; in TCRdb, only in-frame clones are kept and a portion is missing. Of approximately 270,000 clones listed, 88% are singletons. This record belongs to a study of blood T cell repertoires in COVID-19. Across the study: T cells, B-cell-depleted T cells, or PBMCs provided the cDNA or gDNA that served as material.

This sequence joins TRBV7-9 and TRBJ1-5; D ambiguous. The source material was peripheral blood. The sequence was obtained from an elderly man with acute or convalescent COVID-19. The CDR3 region has the DNA TGTGCCAGCAGCCCCGATCAGGTTAATCAGCCCCAGCATTTT. This codes for CASSPDQVNQPQHF. The variable domain in full, completed from reference TRBV7-9 and TRBJ1-5, reads DTGVSQNPRHKITKRGQNVTFRCDPISEHNRLYWYRQTLGQGPEFLTYFQNEAQLEKSRLLSDRFSAERPKGSFSTLEIQRTEQGDSAMYLCASSPDQVNQPQHFGDGTRLSIL.